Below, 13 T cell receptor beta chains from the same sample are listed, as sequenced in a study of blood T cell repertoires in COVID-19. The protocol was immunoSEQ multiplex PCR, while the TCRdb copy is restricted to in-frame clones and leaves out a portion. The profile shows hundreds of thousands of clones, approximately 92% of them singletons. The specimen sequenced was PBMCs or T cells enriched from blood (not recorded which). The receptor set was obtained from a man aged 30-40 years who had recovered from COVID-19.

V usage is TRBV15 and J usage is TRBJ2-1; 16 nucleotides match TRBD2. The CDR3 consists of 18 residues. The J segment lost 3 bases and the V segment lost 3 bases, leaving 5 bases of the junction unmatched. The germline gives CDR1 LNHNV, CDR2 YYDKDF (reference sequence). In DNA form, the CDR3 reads TGTGCCACCAGCAGGGGACTAGCGGGAGGGCCAGTCTACAATGAGCAGTTCTTC. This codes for CATSRGLAGGPVYNEQFF. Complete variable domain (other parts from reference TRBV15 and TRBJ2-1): DAMVIQNPRYQVTQFGKPVTLSCSQTLNHNVMYWYQQKSSQAPKLLFHYYDKDFNNEADTPDNFQSRRPNTSFCFLDIRSPGLGDTAMYLCATSRGLAGGPVYNEQFFGPGTRLTVL.

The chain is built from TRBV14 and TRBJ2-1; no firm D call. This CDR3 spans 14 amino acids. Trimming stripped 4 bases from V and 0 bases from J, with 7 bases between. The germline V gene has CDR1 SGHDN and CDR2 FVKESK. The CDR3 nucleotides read TGTGCCAGCAGCCGCTCGAGCTCCTACAATGAGCAGTTCTTC. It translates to CASSRSSSYNEQFF.

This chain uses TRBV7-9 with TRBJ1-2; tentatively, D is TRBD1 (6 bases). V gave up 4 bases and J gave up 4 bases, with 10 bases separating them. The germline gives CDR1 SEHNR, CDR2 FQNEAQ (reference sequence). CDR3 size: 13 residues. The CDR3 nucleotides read TGTGCCAGCAGCTCCCAGGGGAGCTATGGCTACACCTTC. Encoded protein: CASSSQGSYGYTF.

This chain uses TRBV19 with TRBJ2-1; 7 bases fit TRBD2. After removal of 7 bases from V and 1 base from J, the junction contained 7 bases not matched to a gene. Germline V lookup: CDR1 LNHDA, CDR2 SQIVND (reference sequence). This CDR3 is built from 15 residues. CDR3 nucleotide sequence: TGTGCCAGTACCGGACTAGGAGGGTCCTACAATGAGCAGTTCTTC. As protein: CASTGLGGSYNEQFF.

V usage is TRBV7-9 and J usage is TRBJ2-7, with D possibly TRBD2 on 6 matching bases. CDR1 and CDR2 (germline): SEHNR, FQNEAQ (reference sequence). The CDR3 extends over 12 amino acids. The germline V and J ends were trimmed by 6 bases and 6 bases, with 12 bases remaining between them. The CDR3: CASRLRRGEQYF. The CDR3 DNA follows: TGTGCCAGCAGGTTGAGGAGGGGCGAGCAGTACTTC.

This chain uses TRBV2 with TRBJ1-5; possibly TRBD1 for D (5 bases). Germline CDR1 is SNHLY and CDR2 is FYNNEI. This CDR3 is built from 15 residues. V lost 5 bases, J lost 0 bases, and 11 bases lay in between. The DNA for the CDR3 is TGTGCCAGCAGTTATACAGGTGATAGCAATCAGCCCCAGCATTTT. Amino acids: CASSYTGDSNQPQHF.

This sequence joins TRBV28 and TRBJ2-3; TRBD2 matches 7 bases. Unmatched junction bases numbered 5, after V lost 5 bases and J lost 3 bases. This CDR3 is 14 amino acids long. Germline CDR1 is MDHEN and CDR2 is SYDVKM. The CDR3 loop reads CASSPGGSTDTQYF. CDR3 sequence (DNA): TGTGCCAGCAGTCCGGGCGGGAGTACAGATACGCAGTATTTT.

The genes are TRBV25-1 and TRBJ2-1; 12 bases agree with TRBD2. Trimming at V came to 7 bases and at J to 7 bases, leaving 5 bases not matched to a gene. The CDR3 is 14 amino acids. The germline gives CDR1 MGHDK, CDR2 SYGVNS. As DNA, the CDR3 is TGTGCCAGCACCCTAGCGGGAGGGCAGAATGAGCAGTTCTTC. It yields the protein CASTLAGGQNEQFF.

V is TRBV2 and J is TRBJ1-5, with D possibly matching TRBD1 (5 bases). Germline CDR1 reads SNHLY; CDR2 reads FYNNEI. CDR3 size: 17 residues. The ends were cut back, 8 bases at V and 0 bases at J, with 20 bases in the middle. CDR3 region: CASRGAGSTDSNQPQHF. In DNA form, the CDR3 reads TGTGCCAGCCGAGGGGCGGGGTCCACCGATAGCAATCAGCCCCAGCATTTT.

CDR3 bases: TGCGCCAGCAGCCCTAGCGGGTGGGGTTCCTACGAGCAGTACTTC. Protein sequence: CASSPSGWGSYEQYF. The chain combines TRBV5-1 with TRBJ2-7; 8 positions agree with TRBD2. CDR3 length: 15 amino acids. CDR1 is SGHRS, CDR2 YFSETQ, per germline. The ends lost 4 bases at V and 1 base at J; junction bases unmatched: 7.

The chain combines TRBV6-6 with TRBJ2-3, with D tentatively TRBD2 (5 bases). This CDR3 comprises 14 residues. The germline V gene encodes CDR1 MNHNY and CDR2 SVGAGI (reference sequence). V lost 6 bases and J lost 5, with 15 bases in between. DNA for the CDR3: TGTGCCAGCAGGACCCTAGCAGGAGGAGATACGCAGTATTTT. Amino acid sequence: CASRTLAGGDTQYF.

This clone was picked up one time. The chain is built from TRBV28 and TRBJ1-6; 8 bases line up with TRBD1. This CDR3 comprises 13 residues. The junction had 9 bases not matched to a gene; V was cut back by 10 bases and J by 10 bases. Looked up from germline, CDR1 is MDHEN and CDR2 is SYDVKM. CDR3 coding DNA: TGTGCCACCTTCGGACAGGGAATCTCACCCCTCCACTTT. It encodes CATFGQGISPLHF.

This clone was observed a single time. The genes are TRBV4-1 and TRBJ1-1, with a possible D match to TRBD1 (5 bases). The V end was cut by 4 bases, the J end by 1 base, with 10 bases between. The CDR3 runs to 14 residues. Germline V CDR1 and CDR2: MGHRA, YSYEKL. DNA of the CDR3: TGCGCCAGCAGCCGCGGGACGGAGAACACTGAAGCTTTCTTT. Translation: CASSRGTENTEAFF.